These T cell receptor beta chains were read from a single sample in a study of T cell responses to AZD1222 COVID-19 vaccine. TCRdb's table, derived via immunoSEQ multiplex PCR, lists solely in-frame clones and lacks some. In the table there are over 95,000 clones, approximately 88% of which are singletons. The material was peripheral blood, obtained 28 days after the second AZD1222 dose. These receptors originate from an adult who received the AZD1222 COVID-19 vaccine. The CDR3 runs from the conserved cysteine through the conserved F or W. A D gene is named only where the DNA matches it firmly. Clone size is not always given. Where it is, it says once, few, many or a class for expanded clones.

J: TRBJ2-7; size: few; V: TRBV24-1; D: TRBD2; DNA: TGTGCCACCAGTCCTCAACCCCCGGGACTAGCGGGGCGCTCCTACGAGCAGTACTTC; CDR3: CATSPQPPGLAGRSYEQYF
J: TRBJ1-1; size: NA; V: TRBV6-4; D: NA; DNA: TGTGCCAGCAGCCTCCTTTTGCACACTGAAGCTTTCTTT; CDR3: CASSLLLHTEAFF
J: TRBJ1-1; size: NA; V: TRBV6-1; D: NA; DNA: TGTGCCAGCAGCCCAGCCGTAACTGAAGCTTTCTTT; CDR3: CASSPAVTEAFF
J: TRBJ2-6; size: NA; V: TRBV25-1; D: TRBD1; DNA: TGTGCCAGCAGTGAGGTCGGACAGGGAGTCTCTGGGGCCAACGTCCTGACTTTC; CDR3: CASSEVGQGVSGANVLTF
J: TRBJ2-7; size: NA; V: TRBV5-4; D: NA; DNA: TGTGCCAGCAGCTTGGAAGGGGGACCTCGGTGGCAGTACTTC; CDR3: CASSLEGGPRWQYF
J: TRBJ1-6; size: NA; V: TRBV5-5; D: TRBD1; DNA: TGTGCCAGCAGCTTGGAGTCCGGGACAGGATTGTTTTTT; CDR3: CASSLESGTGLFF
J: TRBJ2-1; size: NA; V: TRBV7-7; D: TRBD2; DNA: TGTGCCAGCAGCTCGGGACTAGCGGGGTACAATGAGCAGTTCTTC; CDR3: CASSSGLAGYNEQFF
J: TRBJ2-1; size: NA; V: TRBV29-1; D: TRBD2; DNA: TGCAGCGTTGAGCGGGAGATCGCCAATGAGCAGTTCTTC; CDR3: CSVEREIANEQFF
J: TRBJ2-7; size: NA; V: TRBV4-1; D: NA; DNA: TGCGCCAGCAGCCAAGCCGCGGGGACAGCGCTCTACGAGCAGTACTTC; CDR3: CASSQAAGTALYEQYF
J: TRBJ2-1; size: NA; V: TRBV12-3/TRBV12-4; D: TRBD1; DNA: TGTGCCACCAAACTGACAGGGCGGAATGAGCAGTTCTTC; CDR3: CATKLTGRNEQFF
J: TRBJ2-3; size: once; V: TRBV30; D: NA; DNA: TGTGCCTGGAGTGTGAGAGTCACGACACCAGATACGCAGTATTTT; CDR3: CAWSVRVTTPDTQYF
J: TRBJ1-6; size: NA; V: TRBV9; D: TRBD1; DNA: TGTGCCAGCAGCGTCAGGACAGGGAATTCACCCCTCCACTTT; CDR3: CASSVRTGNSPLHF
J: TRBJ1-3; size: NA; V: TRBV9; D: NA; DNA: TGTGCCAGCAGCGTATTGGACTCTCCCCCCATATATTTT; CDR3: CASSVLDSPPIYF
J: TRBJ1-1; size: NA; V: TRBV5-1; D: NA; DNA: TGCGCCAGCAGCGCGGATCGCCAGCACAACACTGAAGCTTTCTTT; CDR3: CASSADRQHNTEAFF
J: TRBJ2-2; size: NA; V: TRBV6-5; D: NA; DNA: TGTGCCAGCAGTTTAAAGTTAGCTACCGGGGAGCTGTTTTTT; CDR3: CASSLKLATGELFF
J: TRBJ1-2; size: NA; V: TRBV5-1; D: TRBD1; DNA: TGCGCCAGCAGCTTGTCCGGACAGGATTATGGCTACACCTTC; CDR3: CASSLSGQDYGYTF
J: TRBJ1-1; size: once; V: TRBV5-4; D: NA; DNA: TGTGCCAGCAGCTTGGTCCGGGAGTCCACTGAAGCTTTCTTT; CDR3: CASSLVRESTEAFF
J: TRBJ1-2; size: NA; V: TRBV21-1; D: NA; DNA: TGTGCCAGCAGTAGGGGGCCCCTTTGTTCTGATTGTGGCTACACCTTC; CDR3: CASSRGPLCSDCGYTF
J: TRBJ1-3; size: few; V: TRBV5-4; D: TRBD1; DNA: TGTGCCAGCAGCCAACAGGGGGAGGACACCATATATTTT; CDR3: CASSQQGEDTIYF
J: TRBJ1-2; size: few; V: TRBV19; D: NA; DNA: TGTGCCAGTAGTATGCAGACTAACTATGGCTACACCTTC; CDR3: CASSMQTNYGYTF
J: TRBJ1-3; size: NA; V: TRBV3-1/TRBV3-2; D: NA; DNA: TGTGCCAGCAGCCAAGGGCATCTTGGAAACACCATATATTTT; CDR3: CASSQGHLGNTIYF
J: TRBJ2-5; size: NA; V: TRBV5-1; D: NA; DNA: TGCGCCAGCAGCTTGGCCTCGGGACAAGAGACCCAGTACTTC; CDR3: CASSLASGQETQYF
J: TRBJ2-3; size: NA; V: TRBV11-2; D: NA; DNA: TGTGCCAGCAGCTTCCACAGGGCAAGTAGCACAGATACGCAGTATTTT; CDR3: CASSFHRASSTDTQYF
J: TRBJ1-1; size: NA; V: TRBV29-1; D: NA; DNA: TGCAGCGTTGTAGGCGGCGGGAACACTGAAGCTTTCTTT; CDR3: CSVVGGGNTEAFF
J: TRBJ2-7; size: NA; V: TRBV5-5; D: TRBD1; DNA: TGTGCCAGCAGCTTGGCGGCAGGGGGCGCCTACGAGCAGTACTTC; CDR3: CASSLAAGGAYEQYF
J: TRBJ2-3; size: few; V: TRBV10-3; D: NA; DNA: TGTGCCATCAGTGAGGCTAGGAGCGGCACAGATACGCAGTATTTT; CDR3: CAISEARSGTDTQYF
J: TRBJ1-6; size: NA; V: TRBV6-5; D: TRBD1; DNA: TGTGCTACAGCTGTGGGACAGGGAAATTCACCCCTCCACTTT; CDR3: CATAVGQGNSPLHF
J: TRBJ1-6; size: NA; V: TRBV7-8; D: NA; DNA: TGTGCCAGCCGACAGACGTATAATTCACCCCTCCACTTT; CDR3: CASRQTYNSPLHF
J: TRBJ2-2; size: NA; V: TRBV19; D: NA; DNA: TGTGCCAGTAGTATAGGCGGGATCGGGGAGCTGTTTTTT; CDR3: CASSIGGIGELFF
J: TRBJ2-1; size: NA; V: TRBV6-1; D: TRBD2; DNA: TGTGCCAGCAGTGAAGCCTCGGGGGGGAATTACAATGAGCAGTTCTTC; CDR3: CASSEASGGNYNEQFF
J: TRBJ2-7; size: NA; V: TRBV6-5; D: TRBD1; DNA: TGTGCCAGCAGGGCCGACAGGGTCTATAAGGAGTACTTC; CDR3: CASRADRVYKEYF
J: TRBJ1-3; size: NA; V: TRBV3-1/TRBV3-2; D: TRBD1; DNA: TGTGCCAGCAGCCAATACAGGGGCCGCTCTGGAAACACCATATATTTT; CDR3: CASSQYRGRSGNTIYF
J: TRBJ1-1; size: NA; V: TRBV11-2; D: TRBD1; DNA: TGTGCCAGCAGTTTAACAGGGGACACTGAAGCTTTCTTT; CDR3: CASSLTGDTEAFF